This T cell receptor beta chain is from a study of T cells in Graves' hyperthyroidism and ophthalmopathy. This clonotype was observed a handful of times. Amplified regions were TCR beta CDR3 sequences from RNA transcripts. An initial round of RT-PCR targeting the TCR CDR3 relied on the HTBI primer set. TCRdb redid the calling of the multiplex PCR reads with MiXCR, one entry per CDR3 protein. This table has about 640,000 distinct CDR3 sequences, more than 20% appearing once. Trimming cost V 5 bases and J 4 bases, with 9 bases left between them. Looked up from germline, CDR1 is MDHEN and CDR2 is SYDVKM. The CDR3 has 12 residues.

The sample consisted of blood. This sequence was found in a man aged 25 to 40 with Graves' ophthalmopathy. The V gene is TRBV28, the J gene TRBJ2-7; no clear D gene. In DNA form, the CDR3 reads TGTGCCAGCAGTATCCCAGATTACGAGCAGTACTTC. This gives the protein CASSIPDYEQYF.